The rows below give T cell receptor beta chains drawn from one sample of a study of cytomegalovirus exposure and HLA in healthy donors. Clones were sequenced by immunoSEQ multiplex PCR, and TCRdb holds only the in-frame ones, with some missing. This table holds some 120,000 clones, over 9.5% found once. Sequenced input: PBMCs. These receptors were collected from a woman younger than 30 in good health and CMV-seropositive. The CDR3 runs from the conserved cysteine through the conserved F or W. The order of the fields is clone size, V gene, J gene, D gene, CDR3 DNA, CDR3 protein. D genes are given only for firm matches. Clone sizes are given selectively: once, few, many, or a class where the clone is expanded.

NA,TRBV5-6,TRBJ2-1,NA,TGTGCCAGCTCCCGCTTACTAGCAGGTGAGCAGTTCTTC,CASSRLLAGEQFF
few,TRBV21-1,TRBJ1-4,NA,TGTGCCAGCAGCAAAGCCCCGGTCGAAAAATGTGAAAAACTGTTTTTT,CASSKAPVEKCEKLFF
NA,TRBV11-3,TRBJ2-1,TRBD1,TGTGCCAGCTCCTCTTATGAGGGGGACAGGGCCAACAATGAGCAGTTCTTC,CASSSYEGDRANNEQFF
NA,TRBV7-9,TRBJ1-1,NA,TGTGCCAGCAGCCTTGACAAGACCAACACTGAAGCTTTCTTT,CASSLDKTNTEAFF
NA,TRBV28,TRBJ2-5,TRBD1,TGTGCCAGCCGGGACAGTTCTGAAGAGACCCAGTACTTC,CASRDSSEETQYF
NA,TRBV9,TRBJ2-6,TRBD1,TGTGCCAGCAGCGTAGGCGGGACAGGGGCTGGGGCCAACGTCCTGACTTTC,CASSVGGTGAGANVLTF
few,TRBV19,TRBJ1-2,TRBD1,TGTGCCAGTAGTATCACCCAACAGGGGTGGTCTAATGGCTACACCTTC,CASSITQQGWSNGYTF
few,TRBV19,TRBJ2-7,NA,TGTGCCAGTAGTACCCCCGGCGGCTCCTACGAGCAGTACTTC,CASSTPGGSYEQYF
NA,TRBV19,TRBJ2-7,TRBD2,TGTGCCAGTAGTATAGGCTGGACTAGGAACGAGCAGTACTTC,CASSIGWTRNEQYF
NA,TRBV6-6,TRBJ2-1,NA,TGTGCCAGCAGTTACAGCCAGGGGGGTAACAATGAGCAGTTCTTC,CASSYSQGGNNEQFF
NA,TRBV6-1,TRBJ2-1,TRBD2,TGTGCCAGCTGGGGGGGATACAATGAGCAGTTCTTC,CASWGGYNEQFF
few,TRBV30,TRBJ2-7,TRBD1,TGTGCCTGGAGTCCCGGGACAGGTCGTTCGTACGAGCAGTACTTC,CAWSPGTGRSYEQYF
few,TRBV18,TRBJ2-7,NA,TGTGCCAGCTCGGGACTCGGAGGGTACGAGCAGTACTTC,CASSGLGGYEQYF
few,TRBV6-1,TRBJ1-5,NA,TGTGCCATCCCGACAGATTATCAGCCCCAGCATTTT,CAIPTDYQPQHF
few,TRBV9,TRBJ2-7,TRBD1,TGTGCCAGCAGCGCCCCCGACAGGGACAGGCAGTACTTC,CASSAPDRDRQYF
NA,TRBV5-1,TRBJ2-5,NA,TGCGCCAGCAGCCGGGGTAACCAAGAGACCCAGTACTTC,CASSRGNQETQYF
NA,TRBV11-2,TRBJ1-1,TRBD1,TGTGCCAGCAGCTTAGAAAGGGGACAGGGGGATGAAGCTTTCTTT,CASSLERGQGDEAFF
NA,TRBV4-1,TRBJ2-1,TRBD1,TGCGCCAGCAGCCGGATCAGGGGACAGGGCTACAATGAGCAGTTCTTC,CASSRIRGQGYNEQFF
NA,TRBV18,TRBJ2-7,TRBD1,TGTGCCAGCTCAATAGGACAGGGGGGCACCGACGAGCAGTACTTC,CASSIGQGGTDEQYF
few,TRBV6-5,TRBJ2-7,NA,TGTGCCAGCAGTTACTCGAGCGGCCCCTACTACGAGCAGTACTTC,CASSYSSGPYYEQYF
NA,TRBV6-6,TRBJ2-3,NA,TGTGCCAGCAGTCACACAGATACGCAGTATTTT,CASSHTDTQYF
few,TRBV6-1,TRBJ1-3,TRBD1,TGTGCCAGCAGTGAGGACAGGGGTATTGGAAACACCATATATTTT,CASSEDRGIGNTIYF
few,TRBV7-8,TRBJ2-1,TRBD2,TGTGCCAGCAGCCCAACTAGCGGGAGGGCCTACAATGAGCAGTTCTTC,CASSPTSGRAYNEQFF
NA,TRBV6-5,TRBJ2-7,TRBD2,TGTGCCAGCAGCAGAGCGGGAGGGAGGAACGAGCAGTACTTC,CASSRAGGRNEQYF
NA,TRBV6-6,TRBJ1-5,NA,TGTGCCAGCAGTTACGCAGGGAATCAGCCCCAGCATTTT,CASSYAGNQPQHF
NA,TRBV10-3,TRBJ1-2,NA,TGTGCCATCAGTGAAAAAGTTTTGCAGGCTTTCTATGGCTACACCTTC,CAISEKVLQAFYGYTF
few,TRBV7-9,TRBJ2-7,TRBD1,TGTGCCAGCAGCTTCTCGGGAGACAGGGGGCTCTTCGAGCAGTACTTC,CASSFSGDRGLFEQYF
NA,TRBV30,TRBJ2-7,NA,TGTGCCGTGAAGGGGGTAATCAACGAGCAGTACTTC,CAVKGVINEQYF
NA,TRBV30,TRBJ2-7,NA,TGTGCCTGGCATGGGGGGAGTAGCCAAACCTACGAGCAGTACTTC,CAWHGGSSQTYEQYF
NA,TRBV6-1,TRBJ2-1,TRBD1,TGTGCCAGCAGTGAACGACAGGGCAGTACCTCTGGCTACAATGAGCAGTTCTTC,CASSERQGSTSGYNEQFF
few,TRBV25-1,TRBJ1-4,NA,TGTGCCAGCAGTGAAGGGGCCTTTGCAACTAATGAAAAACTGTTTTTT,CASSEGAFATNEKLFF
few,TRBV30,TRBJ1-1,NA,TGTGCCTGGAGTGTACGCGGCGGTGGAACTGAAGCTTTCTTT,CAWSVRGGGTEAFF
few,TRBV2,TRBJ2-5,NA,TGTGCCAGCAACCAGGACACCCGTGAGACCCAGTACTTC,CASNQDTRETQYF
few,TRBV30,TRBJ2-7,NA,TGTGCCTGGGGTAGCGGTTACGAGCAGTACTTC,CAWGSGYEQYF
NA,TRBV5-1,TRBJ2-1,TRBD2,TGCGCCAGCAGCTTGCTAGCGGGAGGGAACAATGAGCAGTTCTTC,CASSLLAGGNNEQFF
few,TRBV7-2,TRBJ1-4,TRBD1,TGTGCCAGCAGCTGGGCAGGGGGTGAAAAACTGTTTTTT,CASSWAGGEKLFF
NA,TRBV6-5,TRBJ1-2,TRBD1,TGTGCCAGCAGTTCTACAGGGGAACGATATCGGGGCTACACCTTC,CASSSTGERYRGYTF
NA,TRBV7-2,TRBJ2-1,NA,TGTGCCAGCAGTACCTTCCCCCAGAATGAGCAGTTCTTC,CASSTFPQNEQFF
NA,TRBV5-1,TRBJ2-2,TRBD2,TGCGCCAGCAGCGAGTTGCCAGCGGGATCGGTAGGCGGGGAGCTGTTTTTT,CASSELPAGSVGGELFF
NA,TRBV7-8,TRBJ1-5,NA,TGTGCCAGCAGGTTAGATCAGGGCGGTGGGCCCCAGCATTTT,CASRLDQGGGPQHF
few,TRBV15,TRBJ2-5,NA,TGTGCCACCAGTAACGAGAACCTAGAGACCCAGTACTTC,CATSNENLETQYF
NA,TRBV10-2,TRBJ2-1,NA,TGCGCCAGCAGTACGACTAGAGGAGGGCTCAATGAGCAGTTCTTC,CASSTTRGGLNEQFF
few,TRBV19,TRBJ2-3,TRBD2,TGTGCCAGTAGTATCGCGGGAGGGCCCACAGATACGCAGTATTTT,CASSIAGGPTDTQYF
few,TRBV5-4,TRBJ1-2,TRBD1,TGTGCCAGCAGCTATGGACAGGGTAACTATGGCTACACCTTC,CASSYGQGNYGYTF
NA,TRBV21-1,TRBJ1-5,NA,TGTGCCAGCATAGACCCTCGAAGGGGTGGGACAGGCTTTTGTCAGCCCCAGCATTTT,CASIDPRRGGTGFCQPQHF
few,TRBV6-5,TRBJ1-5,TRBD1,TGTGCCAGCAGCCCAGACAGGGTCTTCAATCAGCCCCAGCATTTT,CASSPDRVFNQPQHF
NA,TRBV19,TRBJ1-5,TRBD1,TGTGCCAGTAGTATAGCCACAGGGGAGGAACAGCCCCAGCATTTT,CASSIATGEEQPQHF